This is a list of T cell receptor beta chains from one sample in a study of cytomegalovirus exposure and HLA in healthy donors. The protocol was immunoSEQ multiplex PCR, while the TCRdb copy is restricted to in-frame clones and leaves out a portion. The sample lists roughly 100,000 clones; roughly 13% were seen once. Sequencing was performed on PBMCs. Receptor source: a man in his forties or fifties in good health and CMV-seropositive. The CDR3 runs from the conserved cysteine through the conserved F or W.

V gene	CDR3 protein
TRBV6-5	CASSWSRGDREETQYF
TRBV27	CASSLWDSHEQYF
TRBV6-4	CASSDSSGATDTQYF
TRBV4-1	CASSPAGTGAYEQYF
TRBV9	CASSVGGTGAYEQYF
TRBV7-8	CAGSQSSGNTEAFF
TRBV11-2	CASSAGPRLYEQYF
TRBV5-1	CASRGAQETQYF
TRBV11-2	CASSSGLNNEQFF
TRBV9	CASSVAQGQETQYF
TRBV5-1	CASSLVGRVGHEQYF
TRBV29-1	CSKGLAGSNEQFF
TRBV28	CASTDPFLGQPQHF
TRBV2	CASSESEVHYEQYF
TRBV28	CASSFSRFTGELFF
TRBV5-1	CASSWGTGGTNEQYF
TRBV5-1	CASALLAGSSYEQYF
TRBV6-1	CASNPGTANTGELFF
TRBV7-9	CASVTGANVLTF
TRBV19	CASIRAGGSAVGELFF
TRBV5-8	CASSFRGNQPQHF
TRBV11-2	CASSLAPSETQYF
TRBV4-3	CASSPNVRTNYGYTF
TRBV7-2	CASSTTGGGTDTQYF
TRBV5-1	CASSLGGTGLGNEQFF
TRBV5-1	CASSLGQNVGGTEAFF
TRBV12-5	CASGLVRGYEQYF
TRBV25-1	CATAETKAFSGANVLTF
TRBV27	CASSFGQAYYEQYF
TRBV15	CATSRGGQLNQPQHF
TRBV7-2	CASSLGGGGNTEAFF
TRBV6-5	CASSFVGPSPYEQYF
TRBV7-2	CASSRKGQGQETQYF
TRBV10-3	CAIGNRGRSVTEAFF
TRBV27	CASRGHEQFF
TRBV7-2	CASSFFPTEAFF